This TCR beta chain is drawn from a study of blood T cell repertoires in COVID-19. Study overall: The cDNA or gDNA used as material had been derived from T cells, B-cell-depleted T cells, or PBMCs.

V dropped 3 bases and J dropped 9; count of bases not matched to a gene: 8. The CDR3 extends over 14 amino acids. The germline gives CDR1 LNHNV, CDR2 YYDKDF (reference sequence). Under the authors' procedure: For nucleated cells, counts were estimated from reference gene primer amplification. Repertoires were generated with immunoSEQ multiplex PCR, while TCRdb's copy carries only in-frame clones and drops some. That table is the source of V, J and clone size, and D and trimming were worked out from the DNA. The sample consists of nearly 250,000 clones, more than 75% of them appearing once. This rearrangement joins TRBV15 to TRBJ2-1; 7 nucleotides align to TRBD1. Sequencing used peripheral blood. This sequence originates from a woman aged 55 to 70 who had recovered from COVID-19. CDR3 nucleotides: TGTGCCACCAGCAGTATAGACAGGGAAGCTGAGCAGTTCTTC. This translates into CATSSIDREAEQFF.